A single sample is the source of the 8 T cell receptor beta chains below, sequenced in a study of blood T cell repertoires in COVID-19. The method was immunoSEQ multiplex PCR; TCRdb's version includes in-frame clones alone and lacks a portion of them. The table includes about 200,000 clones, 80% to 90% detected once. The sequenced sample was peripheral blood. The receptor source for this set is a human donor in a cohort sampled during active COVID-19.

This rearrangement joins TRBV7-8 to TRBJ2-1, with D possibly matching TRBD2 (6 bases). Trimming took 5 bases from V and 6 from J, leaving 14 bases between them. The CDR3 has 14 amino acids. Germline V gene data show CDR1 as SGHVS and CDR2 as FQNEAQ. The CDR3 nucleotides are TGTGCCAGCAGCAGATCGGGACTTTCCAATGAGCAGTTCTTC. Protein sequence: CASSRSGLSNEQFF.

V and J are TRBV11-3 and TRBJ2-2, with 9 bases aligning to TRBD2. The V gene's germline CDR1 is SGHNT and CDR2 YENEEA. Trimming cost V 2 bases and J 7 bases; bases outside gene matches: 14. The CDR3 length is 18 residues. CDR3 bases: TGTGCCAGCAGCTTAACCGGGTGGAGCGGGAGGCCGCACGGGGAGCTGTTTTTT. As protein: CASSLTGWSGRPHGELFF.

CDR3 sequence: CASSLVFGGRVTDTQYF. The CDR3 nucleotides read TGTGCCAGCAGCTTAGTTTTTGGCGGGAGAGTGACAGATACGCAGTATTTT. The chain recombines TRBV11-2 with TRBJ2-3; 7 bases map to TRBD2. J was trimmed by 3 bases and V by 1 base; bases with no gene match: 10. This CDR3 has 17 residues. Germline V gene lookup returns CDR1 SGHAT and CDR2 FQNNGV.

This sequence joins TRBV7-8 and TRBJ1-6; possible D gene TRBD1, 6 bases. CDR1 is SGHVS and CDR2 is FQNEAQ in the germline V gene. V was clipped by 5 bases and J by 4 bases, with 15 bases between them. This CDR3 comprises 16 residues. CDR3 coding DNA: TGTGCCAGCAGCAGGCCCCCGACAGGATATAATTCACCCCTCCACTTT. As protein: CASSRPPTGYNSPLHF.

The chain joins TRBV24-1 to TRBJ2-5; D is perhaps TRBD1 (6 bases). The V end lost 9 bases, the J end lost 5 bases, and 21 bases lay between the germline ends. Germline CDR1 and CDR2: KGHDR and SFDVKD. This CDR3 contains 15 residues. CDR3 loop: CATGRWQAGVETQYF. CDR3 DNA sequence: TGTGCCACCGGACGTTGGCAGGCAGGGGTTGAGACCCAGTACTTC.

This sequence joins TRBV7-8 and TRBJ1-1, with D maybe TRBD1 (5 bases). The ends were cut back, 1 base at V and 0 bases at J, with 9 bases in the middle. This CDR3 spans 15 amino acids. Germline CDR1 is SGHVS and CDR2 is FQNEAQ. CDR3 amino acids: CASSLVRGLNTEAFF. The CDR3 DNA sequence: TGTGCCAGCAGCTTAGTGCGGGGGTTGAACACTGAAGCTTTCTTT.

The chain uses TRBV14 and TRBJ2-5, with D possibly matching TRBD2 (6 bases). Germline V CDR1 and CDR2: SGHDN, FVKESK. The CDR3 has 14 amino acids. Deletions cut 4 bases from V and 5 bases from J, with 14 bases between. Written as DNA, the CDR3 is TGTGCCAGCAGCCTGGGCGGGAAGGGGGAGACCCAGTACTTC. It specifies CASSLGGKGETQYF.

The chain combines TRBV7-2 with TRBJ2-4; a possible D gene is TRBD1 (5 bases). The CDR3 is 15 amino acids. The V and J ends lost 5 bases and 6 bases respectively, with 17 bases between them. Germline loops: CDR1 SGHTA, CDR2 FQGNSA. The CDR3 sequence is CASSGVAGLRNIQYF. CDR3 DNA: TGTGCCAGCAGCGGAGTCGCAGGGTTGCGAAACATTCAGTACTTC.